Below are 10 T cell receptor beta chains sequenced from a single sample in a study of blood T cell repertoires in COVID-19 (dated by TCRdb to 2019 to 2021). The library was built by means of the immunoSEQ multiplex PCR assay. This is the immuneACCESS table as TCRdb keeps it, with only in-frame sequences that have V and J called. A part of the clones is gone; compared with another copy, unresolved V genes explain less than half, and the rest is unexplained. The sample records 200,000 to 250,000 clones, 82% of which are singletons. 3.6% of the sample is taken by the ten largest. Specimen: peripheral blood. These receptors all come from a woman of 80 years or more with acute or convalescent COVID-19.

The J gene is TRBJ1-2, the V gene TRBV7-2; D unclear. Per the germline V gene, CDR1 is SGHTA and CDR2 is FQGNSA. With 2 bases removed from V and 2 bases from J, the gap between germline ends came to 18 bases. CDR3 length: 17 amino acids. The CDR3 DNA follows: TGTGCCAGCAGCTTACTAACTGGTAGCGCACAGAACTATGGCTACACCTTC. It specifies CASSLLTGSAQNYGYTF.

The CDR3 is CASSRYGYTF. CDR3 DNA: TGTGCCAGTAGCCGCTATGGCTACACCTTC. V and J are TRBV19 and TRBJ1-2, with unresolved D. In germline, CDR1 is LNHDA, CDR2 SQIVND (reference sequence). The CDR3 extends over 10 amino acids. Trimming cost V 6 bases and J 4 bases, with 3 bases left between them.

The J gene is TRBJ2-7, the V gene TRBV24-1; TRBD1 matches at 8 bases. CDR3 length: 16 residues. Looked up from germline, CDR1 is KGHDR and CDR2 is SFDVKD. V trimming: 2 bases; J trimming: 0 bases; junction bases outside the gene matches: 5. CDR3 sequence reads: CATSDSGTGFSYEQYF. The CDR3 region has the DNA TGTGCCACCAGTGATTCCGGGACAGGTTTCTCCTACGAGCAGTACTTC.

V usage is TRBV18 and J usage is TRBJ1-5; the D is unclear. This CDR3 contains 16 residues. V lost 0 bases, J lost 2 bases, and 11 bases lay in between. Germline assignment: CDR1 KGHSH and CDR2 LQKENI. CDR3 amino acids: CASSPPGGSGNQPQHF. In DNA, the CDR3 is TGTGCCAGCTCACCACCTGGAGGGTCTGGCAATCAGCCCCAGCATTTT.

The chain uses TRBV6-1 and TRBJ1-1; no definite D call. CDR1 and CDR2 (germline): MNHNS, SASEGT. V gave up 7 bases and J gave up 0 bases, with 9 bases separating them. The CDR3 consists of 13 residues. CDR3 in amino acids: CASNPGVNTEAFF. Written as DNA, the CDR3 is TGTGCCAGCAATCCCGGAGTGAACACTGAAGCTTTCTTT.

This clone was counted once. The chain carries TRBV7-2 and TRBJ2-4, with D perhaps TRBD2 (5 bases). Trimming shortened V by 5 bases and J by 7 bases, and 15 bases separated the two germline ends. Per the germline V gene, CDR1 is SGHTA and CDR2 is FQGNSA. This CDR3 contains 14 residues. In DNA, the CDR3 is TGTGCCAGCAGCGCCGGCGGACTTAATAACATTCAGTACTTC. It is translated as CASSAGGLNNIQYF.

The chain joins TRBV28 to TRBJ1-2, with D possibly TRBD1 on 6 matching bases. The CDR3 has 14 amino acids. CDR1 and CDR2 from the germline V gene are MDHEN and SYDVKM. The CDR3 protein is CGRAEGGTTDGYTF. CDR3 DNA: TGTGGGCGGGCGGAGGGAGGGACAACCGATGGCTACACCTTC.

The chain employs TRBV28 and TRBJ2-1; no clear D. Germline V gives CDR1 MDHEN, CDR2 SYDVKM. The CDR3 runs to 12 residues. V lost 4 bases and J 8 bases, leaving 9 bases between the germline ends. The CDR3 here is CASSSMGYEQFF. The CDR3 DNA reads as TGTGCCAGCAGTTCTATGGGCTATGAGCAGTTCTTC.

This clone has a single count. The sample holds other DNA sequences that translate to the same CDR3. The chain joins TRBV13 to TRBJ1-2; 8 bases match TRBD1. The germline V gene has CDR1 PRHDT and CDR2 FYEKMQ (reference sequence). The CDR3 runs to 13 residues. The V segment lost 5 bases and the J segment 2 bases; nucleotides outside the gene matches: 1. In nucleotides, the CDR3 is TGTGCCAGCAGCCGGACAGGGAACTATGGCTACACCTTC. Protein product: CASSRTGNYGYTF.

This rearrangement joins TRBV7-9 to TRBJ2-7; maybe TRBD1 (5 bases). V dropped 5 bases and J dropped 5 bases, with 13 bases sitting between them. CDR1 is SEHNR, CDR2 FQNEAQ, per germline (reference sequence). This CDR3 region has 13 residues. The CDR3 spells CASSPRSGNEQYF. The DNA of the CDR3 is TGTGCCAGCAGCCCCCGGTCAGGGAACGAGCAGTACTTC.